The 23 T cell receptor beta chains in this list originate from one sample, sequenced in a study of cytomegalovirus exposure and HLA in healthy donors. PCR involved 60 Vbeta and 13 Jbeta primers. The repertoire was sequenced with immunoSEQ multiplex PCR; TCRdb's copy has only in-frame clones and lacks some. The data contain some 200,000 clones, more than 85% of them singletons. Sequencing input: PBMCs. These receptors all come from a girl under three years old in good health and CMV-seronegative.

This chain connects TRBV6-1 to TRBJ2-7, with D possibly TRBD1 on 7 matching bases. The germline V gene has CDR1 MNHNS and CDR2 SASEGT. The CDR3 has 14 amino acids. V was trimmed by 4 bases and J by 2 bases, leaving 12 bases between them. The CDR3 nucleotides are TGTGCCAGCAGTGGGGGGGACAGCACCTACGAGCAGTACTTC. It yields the protein CASSGGDSTYEQYF.

Here the CDR3 reads CASSLTGFPAGENNEQFF. For the CDR3, the DNA is TGTGCCAGCAGCTTAACAGGGTTTCCAGCGGGAGAAAACAATGAGCAGTTCTTC. The J gene is TRBJ2-1, the V gene TRBV7-3, with 8 bases that match TRBD2. V lost 0 bases and J lost 5; bases outside the gene matches: 12. Germline CDR1 reads SGHTA; CDR2 reads FQGTGA. CDR3 size: 18 residues.

This clone is a singleton in its sample. This sequence joins TRBV5-1 and TRBJ2-5; D unclear. V was pared by 0 bases and J by 7 bases, with 13 bases between. This CDR3 region has 14 residues. Per the germline V gene, CDR1 is SGHRS and CDR2 is YFSETQ. The CDR3 coding sequence is TGCGCCAGCAGCTTGGGACTGCGCGATCGGACCCAGTACTTC. The encoded protein is CASSLGLRDRTQYF.

The gene calls are TRBV29-1 and TRBJ1-1, with 9 bases fitting TRBD1. Germline CDR1 reads SQVTM; CDR2 reads ANQGSEA. The CDR3 has 14 residues. Unmatched junction bases numbered 7, after V lost 7 bases and J lost 1 base. The CDR3 here is CSALDRGSNTEAFF. The CDR3 coding sequence is TGCAGCGCTCTTGACAGGGGGTCGAACACTGAAGCTTTCTTT.

This chain links TRBV18 with TRBJ2-3; D gene ambiguous. The CDR3 is 15 residues long. Deletions cut 2 bases from V and 0 bases from J, with 9 bases between. Germline V CDR1 and CDR2: KGHSH, LQKENI. CDR3 sequence (DNA): TGTGCCAGCTCACCATCGAGCACTAGCACAGATACGCAGTATTTT. Encoded protein: CASSPSSTSTDTQYF. Using reference TRBV18 and TRBJ2-3 for the parts outside the CDR3, the full variable domain is NAGVMQNPRHLVRRRGQEARLRCSPMKGHSHVYWYRQLPEEGLKFMVYLQKENIIDESGMPKERFSAEFPKEGPSILRIQQVVRGDSAAYFCASSPSSTSTDTQYFGPGTRLTVL.

The chain couples TRBV9 to TRBJ2-3; D gene ambiguous. This CDR3 region has 11 residues. Germline V CDR1 and CDR2: SGDLS, YYNGEE. V lost 7 bases and J lost 3, with 6 bases in between. The DNA for the CDR3 is TGTGCCAGCCAGTCAACAGATACGCAGTATTTT. This encodes CASQSTDTQYF. Complete variable domain (other parts from reference TRBV9 and TRBJ2-3): DSGVTQTPKHLITATGQRVTLRCSPRSGDLSVYWYQQSLDQGLQFLIQYYNGEERAKGNILERFSAQQFPDLHSELNLSSLELGDSALYFCASQSTDTQYFGPGTRLTVL.

The V call is TRBV19, the J call TRBJ2-7, with TRBD1 matching 9 bases. With V trimmed by 5 bases and J by 5 bases, 10 bases remained unmatched. Germline CDR1 is LNHDA and CDR2 is SQIVND (reference sequence). The CDR3 sequence is 15 residues long. Here the CDR3 reads CASSPLQGAVHEQYF. The CDR3 nucleotides are TGTGCCAGTAGTCCATTACAGGGGGCGGTCCACGAGCAGTACTTC.

The chain joins TRBV11-3 to TRBJ1-1; D ambiguous. V was cut by 1 base and J by 2 bases, with 8 bases left in between. The CDR3 is 14 residues long. Germline V CDR1 and CDR2: SGHNT, YENEEA. CDR3 amino acids: CASSLGRGNTEAFF. Written as DNA, the CDR3 is TGTGCCAGCAGCTTAGGGCGGGGAAACACTGAAGCTTTCTTT.

There are a few counts of this clone. The V call is TRBV6-6, the J call TRBJ1-4; a weak D match, TRBD1 (5 bases). Trimming took 4 bases from V and 4 from J, leaving 10 bases between them. This CDR3 comprises 14 residues. CDR1 is MNHNY and CDR2 is SVGAGI in the germline V gene (reference sequence). CDR3 loop: CASSSDTDNEKLFF. CDR3 coding DNA: TGTGCCAGCAGTTCGGACACTGATAATGAAAAACTGTTTTTT.

This chain joins TRBV4-3 and TRBJ2-7, with 9 bases lining up with TRBD2. With V trimmed by 4 bases and J by 5 bases, 6 bases remained unmatched. Germline V gene lookup returns CDR1 LGHNA and CDR2 YSLEER. The CDR3 runs to 14 residues. The CDR3 nucleotides read TGCGCCAGCAGCCTGGGACTAGCTGTGCACGAGCAGTACTTC. As protein: CASSLGLAVHEQYF.

The rearrangement joins TRBV30 to TRBJ2-1; TRBD2 matches 9 bases. The CDR3 is made up of 20 amino acids. Germline CDR1 GTSNPN, CDR2 SVGIG (reference sequence). V shed 0 bases, J shed 5 bases, and the junction held 20 bases outside the gene matches. The chain's CDR3 is CAWSVRFRSSGRLANNEQFF. In DNA form, the CDR3 reads TGTGCCTGGAGTGTAAGATTTAGGAGCAGCGGGAGGCTCGCCAACAATGAGCAGTTCTTC.

The chain is built from TRBV5-6 and TRBJ1-5; the D gene is possibly TRBD1 (6 bases). V dropped 0 bases and J dropped 2 bases, with 9 bases sitting between them. This CDR3 is built from 15 residues. Germline lookup yields CDR1 SGHDT and CDR2 YYEEEE. The CDR3 is CASSLASGGNQPQHF. CDR3 in DNA: TGTGCCAGCAGCTTGGCGTCAGGGGGCAATCAGCCCCAGCATTTT.

This clone was detected only once. J is TRBJ1-1 and V is TRBV10-3; 7 bases align to TRBD1. This CDR3 region has 15 residues. The V gene end was trimmed by 4 bases and the J gene end by 2 bases; junction bases not matched to a gene: 7. Germline assignment: CDR1 ENHRY and CDR2 SYGVKD. The CDR3 region has the DNA TGTGCCATCAGTGGTGTCGAGGGGGCAAACACTGAAGCTTTCTTT. This gives the protein CAISGVEGANTEAFF.

The chain uses TRBV6-5 and TRBJ2-2, with 8 bases fitting TRBD2. The CDR3 length is 15 residues. V lost 2 bases to trimming and J lost 3 bases; unmatched junction nucleotides: 2. CDR1 and CDR2 (germline): MNHEY, SVGAGI. CDR3 sequence: CASSYVAGHTGELFF. The DNA of the CDR3 is TGTGCCAGCAGTTACGTAGCGGGACACACCGGGGAGCTGTTTTTT.

V is TRBV7-9 and J is TRBJ2-2, with D perhaps TRBD2 (5 bases). Germline CDR1 is SEHNR and CDR2 is FQNEAQ (reference sequence). This CDR3 comprises 15 residues. Trimming cost V 5 bases and J 1 base, with 11 bases left between them. The CDR3 protein is CASSPVGVNTGELFF. The CDR3 DNA reads as TGTGCCAGCAGCCCCGTGGGAGTGAACACCGGGGAGCTGTTTTTT.

The chain links TRBV5-8 to TRBJ2-2, with D possibly matching TRBD2 (5 bases). Germline V gives CDR1 SGHTS, CDR2 YDEGEE. The CDR3 loop spans 16 amino acids. Trimming removed 0 bases from V and 4 bases from J, with 13 bases in between. CDR3 sequence: CASSLVPAGPTGELFF. DNA of the CDR3: TGTGCCAGCAGCTTGGTCCCTGCGGGCCCCACCGGGGAGCTGTTTTTT.

The CDR3 sequence: CASSLRLAGVAGELFF. CDR3 bases: TGTGCCAGCAGCCTTAGACTAGCGGGAGTGGCCGGGGAGCTGTTTTTT. The chain joins TRBV11-1 to TRBJ2-2, with 12 bases aligning to TRBD2. Per the germline V gene, CDR1 is SGHAT and CDR2 is FQDESV (reference sequence). Unmatched junction bases numbered 7, after V lost 5 bases and J lost 6 bases. The CDR3 runs 16 residues.

This chain joins TRBV6-4 and TRBJ2-7; 12 bases match TRBD2. Losses at the gene ends were 4 bases for V and 5 bases for J; bases not matched to a gene: 6. Germline loops: CDR1 MRHNA, CDR2 SNTAGT. This CDR3 region has 15 residues. CDR3 bases: TGTGCCAGCAGTGTCCGACTAGCGGGAGTACACGAGCAGTACTTC. It translates to CASSVRLAGVHEQYF.

V usage is TRBV2 and J usage is TRBJ2-5; 13 bases agree with TRBD2. V lost 5 bases to trimming and J lost 5 bases; unmatched junction nucleotides: 5. The CDR3 covers 15 residues. Germline V gene data show CDR1 as SNHLY and CDR2 as FYNNEI. Written as DNA, the CDR3 is TGTGCCAGCAGTATACAACTAGCGGGAGGGGAGACCCAGTACTTC. Translating it yields CASSIQLAGGETQYF.

The V call is TRBV6-5, the J call TRBJ1-1; no clear D. The length of the CDR3 is 15 residues. V was pared by 8 bases and J by 0 bases, with 16 bases between. Germline V lookup: CDR1 MNHEY, CDR2 SVGAGI. CDR3 DNA sequence: TGTGCCAGCGCGGTTAGCGGCAGACTGAACACTGAAGCTTTCTTT. Protein: CASAVSGRLNTEAFF.

The V call is TRBV11-1, the J call TRBJ2-3; perhaps TRBD2 as D (6 bases). In germline, CDR1 is SGHAT, CDR2 FQDESV (reference sequence). Between the trimmed V and J ends, which lost 1 base and 1 base, there was a span of 9 bases. The CDR3 sequence is 15 residues long. For the CDR3, the DNA is TGTGCCAGCAGCTTAGACGGGAGTGGCACAGATACGCAGTATTTT. Translating gives CASSLDGSGTDTQYF.

V usage is TRBV6-1 and J usage is TRBJ1-2; a weak D match, TRBD1 (6 bases). Germline-derived CDR1 and CDR2 are MNHNS and SASEGT. This CDR3 region has 14 residues. The V end lost 8 bases, the J end lost 4 bases, and 17 bases lay between the germline ends. CDR3 nucleotides: TGTGCCAGCCATTATAGAGACAGGCTCTATGGCTACACCTTC. Translating it yields CASHYRDRLYGYTF.

This sequence joins TRBV7-9 and TRBJ1-4; D is unclear. Germline V lookup: CDR1 SEHNR, CDR2 FQNEAQ (reference sequence). V gave up 5 bases and J gave up 3 bases, with 10 bases separating them. The CDR3 is made up of 14 amino acids. This CDR3 is CASSDRRSNEKLFF. In DNA, the CDR3 is TGTGCCAGCAGCGACCGGAGGTCTAATGAAAAACTGTTTTTT.